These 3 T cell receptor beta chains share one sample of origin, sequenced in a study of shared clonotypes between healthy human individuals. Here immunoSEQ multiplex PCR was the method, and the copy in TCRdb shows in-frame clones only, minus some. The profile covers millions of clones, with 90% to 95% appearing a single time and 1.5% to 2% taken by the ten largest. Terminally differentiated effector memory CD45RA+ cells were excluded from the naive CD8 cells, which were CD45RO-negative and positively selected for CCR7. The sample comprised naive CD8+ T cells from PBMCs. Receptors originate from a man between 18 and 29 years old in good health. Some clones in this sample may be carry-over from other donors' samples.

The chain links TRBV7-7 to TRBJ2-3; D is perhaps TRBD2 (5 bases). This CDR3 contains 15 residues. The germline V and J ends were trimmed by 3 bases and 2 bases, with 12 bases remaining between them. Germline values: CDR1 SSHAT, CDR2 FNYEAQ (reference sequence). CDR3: CASSLGPRVTDTQYF. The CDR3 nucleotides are TGTGCCAGCAGCTTGGGCCCGAGGGTCACAGATACGCAGTATTTT.

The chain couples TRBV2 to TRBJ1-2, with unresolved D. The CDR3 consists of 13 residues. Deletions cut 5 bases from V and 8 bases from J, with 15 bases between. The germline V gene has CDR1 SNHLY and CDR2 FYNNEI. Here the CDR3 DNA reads TGTGCCAGCAGTCCCGGACGGAGTCAGGGCTACACCTTC. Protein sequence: CASSPGRSQGYTF.

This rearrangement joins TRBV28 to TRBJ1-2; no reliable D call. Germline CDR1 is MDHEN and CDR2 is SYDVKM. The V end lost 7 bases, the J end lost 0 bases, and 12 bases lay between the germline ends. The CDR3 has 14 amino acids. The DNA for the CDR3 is TGTGCCAGCAAAGGGCCGTTAGCTAACTATGGCTACACCTTC. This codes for CASKGPLANYGYTF.